This passage covers 2 T cell receptor beta chains from one sample sequenced in a study of blood T cell repertoires in COVID-19. Sequenced by immunoSEQ multiplex PCR; TCRdb stores in-frame clones only, minus some. The table lists hundreds of thousands of clones, about nine tenths of them singletons. Sequenced material: peripheral blood. These receptors originate from a woman aged 25 to 39 with COVID-19, enrolled during active disease.

The rearrangement links TRBV18 to TRBJ1-1; 7 nucleotides align to TRBD1. The junction had 6 bases not matched to a gene; V was cut back by 4 bases and J by 1 base. Germline V CDR1 and CDR2: KGHSH, LQKENI. The CDR3 is 15 residues long. CDR3 DNA sequence: TGTGCCAGCTCACGCACCGCAGGGGGGAACACTGAAGCTTTCTTT. This translates into CASSRTAGGNTEAFF. Combining the CDR3 with reference TRBV18 and TRBJ1-1 gives the whole variable domain NAGVMQNPRHLVRRRGQEARLRCSPMKGHSHVYWYRQLPEEGLKFMVYLQKENIIDESGMPKERFSAEFPKEGPSILRIQQVVRGDSAAYFCASSRTAGGNTEAFFGQGTRLTVV.

The chain links TRBV7-6 to TRBJ1-6; TRBD1 matches 10 bases. CDR1 is SGHVS and CDR2 is FNYEAQ in the germline V gene. Trimming cost V 5 bases and J 13 bases; bases outside gene matches: 11. The CDR3 has 15 residues. CDR3 residues: CASSPVPGQGFPLHF. The CDR3 nucleotides are TGTGCCAGCAGCCCAGTCCCGGGACAGGGGTTCCCCCTCCACTTT.